This T cell receptor (beta chain) derives from a study of radiotherapy plus CTLA-4 blockade in lung cancer. Study details: Patients showed objective responses in about 18% of cases and disease control in about 30%.

Study observations and caveats: Response, reportedly, was best predicted by interferon-beta along with early blood T cell clone dynamics.

Generated by immunoSEQ multiplex PCR, the TCRdb table keeps only in-frame clones and is missing some. The sample holds around 70,000 clones; roughly 87% are singletons and the top ten take 40% to 45%. As concerns this clone: Its antigen is not identified.

Germline assignment: CDR1 SGHNT and CDR2 YYREEE (reference sequence). CDR3 size: 15 residues. The V gene end was trimmed by 0 bases and the J gene end by 0 bases; junction bases not matched to a gene: 1. The clonotype comes from a human donor with non-small cell lung cancer that progressed on radiotherapy plus ipilimumab. The rearrangement joins TRBV5-4 to TRBJ2-3; 7 bases are a match to TRBD2. The material sequenced was peripheral blood, taken from a patient treated with radiotherapy plus ipilimumab. The chain's CDR3 is CASSLDSGSTDTQYF. As DNA, the CDR3 is TGTGCCAGCAGCTTGGATAGCGGGAGCACAGATACGCAGTATTTT. The whole variable domain, filled in from reference TRBV5-4 and TRBJ2-3, reads ETGVTQSPTHLIKTRGQQVTLRCSSQSGHNTVSWYQQALGQGPQFIFQYYREEENGRGNFPPRFSGLQFPNYSSELNVNALELDDSALYLCASSLDSGSTDTQYFGPGTRLTVL.